This T cell receptor beta chain appears in the sequencing data of a study of T-cell reconstitution after alpha-beta-depleted transplantation in children. Overall study results and limits: Some patients' high day-60 TCRbeta diversity was attributed to recipient cells surviving conditioning. Several hundred expanded graft clones reportedly supplied alpha-beta T cells about two months after transplant. When one year had passed after transplant, most T-cell counts and diversity came from newly produced T cells.

This clonotype was recorded only once. Its cognate antigen is unknown. The library targeted TCRbeta and was prepared with unique molecular identifiers. MiXCR was run by TCRdb on the PCR reads, yielding one entry per CDR3 protein. Here the sample spans just over 950,000 distinct CDR3 sequences, roughly 29% being singletons. This CDR3 contains 14 residues. V lost 1 base to trimming and J lost 10 bases, with 14 bases between them. Per the germline V gene, CDR1 is LGHDT and CDR2 is YNNKEL (reference sequence). The sample here was PBMCs, mostly from graft donor cells, taken 360 days after TCRalphabeta/CD19-depleted stem cell transplant. The V call is TRBV3-1, the J call TRBJ2-1, with a tentative D call TRBD2 (7 bases). The TCR sequence derives from a boy under three years old who had a stem cell transplant for SCID, so the T cells may come from the graft donor. The CDR3 DNA reads TGTGCCAGCAGCCAAGGGCGGGGGCCTGAGGAGCAGTTCTTC. Translation: CASSQGRGPEEQFF.